The present TCR beta chain was sequenced within a study of OX40 agonist ivuxolimab in advanced cancers. About the research overall: Those enrolled were 82.7% male, with a mean age of 60 years and ages from about 20 to 90.

Some clones are missing from TCRdb's copy, which holds only in-frame ones; the method was immunoSEQ multiplex PCR. The profile shows some 95,000 clones, about nine tenths of them singletons. The clonotype originates from an adult with an advanced solid tumor such as melanoma, head and neck, liver or kidney cancer. This specimen was CD4+ or CD8+ T cells sorted from blood, taken in a trial of the OX40 agonist ivuxolimab.

The DNA for the CDR3 is TGTGCCTGGAGTGTAGGGCTAGCGGGAGGAGATACGCAGTATTTT. It codes for CAWSVGLAGGDTQYF. J is TRBJ2-3 and V is TRBV30; 11 nucleotides line up with TRBD2. Germline V gives CDR1 GTSNPN, CDR2 SVGIG (reference sequence). With 0 bases clipped from V and 5 bases from J, the junction kept 4 bases outside the gene matches. The CDR3 has 15 amino acids.